This T cell receptor beta chain was sequenced for a study of neurological immune-mediated disorders. Study results and caveats: No expanded-clone CDR3 amino acid sequence recurred across subjects, suggesting private TCR-beta repertoires.

About this clonotype: The antigen remains unidentified.

Germline V gives CDR1 DFQATT, CDR2 SNEGSKA (reference sequence). V was clipped by 6 bases and J by 13 bases; unmatched bases: 8. This CDR3 region has 12 residues. 5'RACE employing 10-nucleotide random UMIs yielded the cDNA. TCRdb reprocessed the 5' RACE reads via MiXCR and lists one record per CDR3 protein. The data contain about 55,000 distinct CDR3 sequences, roughly 4.4% of them singletons. Source material was 2 million unsorted PBMCs, stored at -80 °C in RNAlater. This sequence joins TRBV20-1 and TRBJ2-1; 11 bases agree with TRBD2. Sequencing was carried out using PBMCs. This TCR was recovered from a man in his forties or fifties with multiple sclerosis. The CDR3 is CSANSGRAVQFF. As DNA, the CDR3 is TGCAGTGCCAATAGCGGGAGGGCCGTCCAGTTCTTC.